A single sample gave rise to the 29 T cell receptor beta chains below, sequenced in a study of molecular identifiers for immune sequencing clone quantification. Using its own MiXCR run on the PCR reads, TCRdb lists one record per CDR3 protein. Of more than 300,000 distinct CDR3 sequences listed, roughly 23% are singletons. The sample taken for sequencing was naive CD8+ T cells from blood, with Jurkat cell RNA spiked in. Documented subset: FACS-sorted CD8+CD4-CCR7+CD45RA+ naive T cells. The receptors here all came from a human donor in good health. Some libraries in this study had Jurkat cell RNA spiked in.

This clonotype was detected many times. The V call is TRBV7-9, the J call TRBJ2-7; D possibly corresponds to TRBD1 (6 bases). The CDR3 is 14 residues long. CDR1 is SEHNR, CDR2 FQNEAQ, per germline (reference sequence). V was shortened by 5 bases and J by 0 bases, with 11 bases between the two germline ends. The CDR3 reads CASSIGQSSYEQYF. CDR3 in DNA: TGTGCCAGCAGCATTGGACAGAGCTCCTACGAGCAGTACTTC.

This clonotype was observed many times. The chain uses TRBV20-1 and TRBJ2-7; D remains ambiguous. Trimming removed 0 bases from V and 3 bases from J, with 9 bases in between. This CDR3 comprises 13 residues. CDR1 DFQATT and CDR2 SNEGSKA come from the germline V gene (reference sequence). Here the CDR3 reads CSAREGIGYEQYF. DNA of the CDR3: TGCAGTGCTAGAGAAGGTATCGGCTACGAGCAGTACTTC.

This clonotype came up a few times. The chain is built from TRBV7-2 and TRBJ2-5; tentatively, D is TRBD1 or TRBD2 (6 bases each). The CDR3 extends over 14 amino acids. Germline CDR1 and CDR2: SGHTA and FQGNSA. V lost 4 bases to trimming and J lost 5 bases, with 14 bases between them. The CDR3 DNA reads TGTGCCAGCAGCTCCGGGGGCCCCCCGGAGACCCAGTACTTC. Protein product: CASSSGGPPETQYF.

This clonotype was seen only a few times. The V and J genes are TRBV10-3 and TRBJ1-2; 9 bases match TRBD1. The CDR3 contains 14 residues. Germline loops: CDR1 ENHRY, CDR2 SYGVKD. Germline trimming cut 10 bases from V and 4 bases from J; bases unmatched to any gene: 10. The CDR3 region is CATASGQGLYGYTF. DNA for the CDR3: TGTGCCACCGCGTCGGGACAGGGACTCTATGGCTACACCTTC.

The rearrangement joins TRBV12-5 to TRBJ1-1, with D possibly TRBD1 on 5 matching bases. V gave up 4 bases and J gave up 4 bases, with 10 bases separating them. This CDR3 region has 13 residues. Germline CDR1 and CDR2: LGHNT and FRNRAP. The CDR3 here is CASGSGRGTEAFF. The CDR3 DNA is TGTGCTAGTGGTTCCGGAAGGGGCACTGAAGCTTTCTTT. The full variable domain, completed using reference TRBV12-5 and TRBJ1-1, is DARVTQTPRHKVTEMGQEVTMRCQPILGHNTVFWYRQTMMQGLELLAYFRNRAPLDDSGMPKDRFSAEMPDATLATLKIQPSEPRDSAVYFCASGSGRGTEAFFGQGTRLTVV.

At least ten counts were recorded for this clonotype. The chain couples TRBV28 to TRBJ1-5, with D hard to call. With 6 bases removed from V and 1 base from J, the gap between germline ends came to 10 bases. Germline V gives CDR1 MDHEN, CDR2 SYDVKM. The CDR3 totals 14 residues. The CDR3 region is CASRVVGSNQPQHF. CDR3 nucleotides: TGTGCCAGCAGGGTGGTGGGGAGCAATCAGCCCCAGCATTTT.

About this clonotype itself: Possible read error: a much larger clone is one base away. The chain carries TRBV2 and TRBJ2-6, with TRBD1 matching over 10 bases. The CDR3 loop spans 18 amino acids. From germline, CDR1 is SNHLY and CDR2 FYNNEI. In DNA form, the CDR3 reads TGTGCCAGCAGTACTCAGGACAGGGGGATCACTGGGGCCACCGTCCTGACTTTC. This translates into CASSTQDRGITGATVLTF.

CDR3 DNA sequence: TGTGCCAGCAGCTTAGAAACTCGCAATGAGCAGTTCTTC. Translated: CASSLETRNEQFF. The rearrangement joins TRBV7-9 to TRBJ2-1, with D unclear. CDR3 length: 13 amino acids. The germline V and J ends were trimmed by 1 base and 6 bases, with 7 bases remaining between them. CDR1 is SEHNR and CDR2 is FQNEAQ in the germline V gene (reference sequence).

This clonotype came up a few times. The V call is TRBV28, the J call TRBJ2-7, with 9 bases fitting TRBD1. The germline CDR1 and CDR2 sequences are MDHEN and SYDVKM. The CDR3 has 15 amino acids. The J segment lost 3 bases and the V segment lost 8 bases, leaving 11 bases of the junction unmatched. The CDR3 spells CASLGTGTGFYEQYF. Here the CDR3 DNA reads TGTGCCAGCCTAGGAACCGGGACAGGGTTCTACGAGCAGTACTTC. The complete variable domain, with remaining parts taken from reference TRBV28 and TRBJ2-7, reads DVKVTQSSRYLVKRTGEKVFLECVQDMDHENMFWYRQDPGLGLRLIYFSYDVKMKEKGDIPEGYSVSREKKERFSLILESASTNQTSMYLCASLGTGTGFYEQYFGPGTRLTVT.

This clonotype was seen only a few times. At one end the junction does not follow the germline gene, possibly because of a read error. The CDR3 loop reads CNVEDGGANYNEQFF. The CDR3, as DNA: TGCAACGTTGAAGACGGGGGGGCAAATTACAATGAGCAGTTCTTC. The chain combines TRBV29-1 with TRBJ2-1; TRBD2 agrees at 8 bases. This CDR3 has 15 amino acids. The germline V gene has CDR1 SQVTM and CDR2 ANQGSEA.

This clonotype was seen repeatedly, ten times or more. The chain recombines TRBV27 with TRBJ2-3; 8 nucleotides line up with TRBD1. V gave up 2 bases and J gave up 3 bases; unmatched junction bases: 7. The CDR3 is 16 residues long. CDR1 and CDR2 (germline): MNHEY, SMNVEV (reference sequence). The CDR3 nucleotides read TGTGCCAGCAGTTTACAGGGGGCCGTCCCGACAGATACGCAGTATTTT. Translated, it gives CASSLQGAVPTDTQYF.

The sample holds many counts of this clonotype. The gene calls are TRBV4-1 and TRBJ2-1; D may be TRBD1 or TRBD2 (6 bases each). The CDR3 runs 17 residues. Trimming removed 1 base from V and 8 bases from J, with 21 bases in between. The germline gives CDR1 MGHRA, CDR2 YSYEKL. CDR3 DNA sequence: TGCGCCAGCAGCCAAGCCTTAGGGGGGAGCGGAGTATATGAGCAGTTCTTC. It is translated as CASSQALGGSGVYEQFF.

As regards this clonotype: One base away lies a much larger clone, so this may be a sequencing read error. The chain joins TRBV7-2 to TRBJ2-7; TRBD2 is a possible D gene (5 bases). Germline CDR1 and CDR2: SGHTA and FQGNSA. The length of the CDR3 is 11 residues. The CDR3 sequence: CASSINGEQCF. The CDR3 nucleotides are TGTGCCAGCAGCATAAACGGGGAGCAGTGCTTC.

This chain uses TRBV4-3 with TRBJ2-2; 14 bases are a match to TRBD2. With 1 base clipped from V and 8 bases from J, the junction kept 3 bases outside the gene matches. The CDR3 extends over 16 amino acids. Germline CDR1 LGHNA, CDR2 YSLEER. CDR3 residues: CASSQGLAGGLGELFF. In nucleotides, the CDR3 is TGCGCCAGCAGCCAAGGACTAGCGGGAGGGCTTGGGGAGCTGTTTTTT.

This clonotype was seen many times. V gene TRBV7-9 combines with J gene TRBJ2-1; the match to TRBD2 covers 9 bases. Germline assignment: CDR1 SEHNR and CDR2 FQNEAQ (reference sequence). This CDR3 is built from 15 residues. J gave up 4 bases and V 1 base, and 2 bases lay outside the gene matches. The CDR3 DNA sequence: TGTGCCAGCAGCTTAGGACTAGCGGTATACAATGAGCAGTTCTTC. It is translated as CASSLGLAVYNEQFF.

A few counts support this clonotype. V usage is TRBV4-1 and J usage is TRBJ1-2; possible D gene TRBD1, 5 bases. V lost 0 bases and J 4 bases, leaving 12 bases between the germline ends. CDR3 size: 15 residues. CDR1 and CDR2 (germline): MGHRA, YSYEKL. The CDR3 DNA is TGCGCCAGCAGCCAAGACAGGGATCAGGGCTATGGCTACACCTTC. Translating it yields CASSQDRDQGYGYTF.

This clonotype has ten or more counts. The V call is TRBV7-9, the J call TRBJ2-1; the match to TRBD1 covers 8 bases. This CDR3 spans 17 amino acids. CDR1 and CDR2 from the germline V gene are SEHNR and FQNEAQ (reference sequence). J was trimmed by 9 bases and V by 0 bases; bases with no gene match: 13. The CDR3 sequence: CASSLAPFLTGAGEQFF. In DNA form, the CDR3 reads TGTGCCAGCAGCTTAGCACCCTTTTTGACAGGGGCCGGTGAGCAGTTCTTC.

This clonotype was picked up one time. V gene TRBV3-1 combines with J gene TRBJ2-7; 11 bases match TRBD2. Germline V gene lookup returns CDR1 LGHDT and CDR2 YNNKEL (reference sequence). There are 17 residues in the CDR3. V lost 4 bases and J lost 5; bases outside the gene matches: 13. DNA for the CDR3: TGTGCCAGCAGCCGAGGACTAGCGGGTCTTTTACCCAACGAGCAGTACTTC. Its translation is CASSRGLAGLLPNEQYF.

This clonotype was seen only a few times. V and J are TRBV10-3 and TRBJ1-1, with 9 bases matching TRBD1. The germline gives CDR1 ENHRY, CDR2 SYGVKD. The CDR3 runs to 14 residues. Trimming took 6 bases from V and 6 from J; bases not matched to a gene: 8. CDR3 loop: CAIRAGTGYAEAFF. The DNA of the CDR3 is TGTGCCATCAGAGCCGGGACAGGGTACGCTGAAGCTTTCTTT.

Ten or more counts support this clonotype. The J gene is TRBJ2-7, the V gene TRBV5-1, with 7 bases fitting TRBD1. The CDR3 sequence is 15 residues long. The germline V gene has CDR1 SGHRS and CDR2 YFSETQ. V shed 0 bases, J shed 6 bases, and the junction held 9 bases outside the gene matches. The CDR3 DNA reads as TGCGCCAGCAGCTTGGGGGACAGCCGTAGATTCGAGCAGTACTTC. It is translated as CASSLGDSRRFEQYF.

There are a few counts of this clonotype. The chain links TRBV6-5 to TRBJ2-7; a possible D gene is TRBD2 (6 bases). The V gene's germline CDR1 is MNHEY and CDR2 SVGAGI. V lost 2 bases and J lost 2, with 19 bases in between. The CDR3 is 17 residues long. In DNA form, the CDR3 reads TGTGCCAGCAGTTACCCCCGTGCGGGGCGGATGACCTACGAGCAGTACTTC. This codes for CASSYPRAGRMTYEQYF.

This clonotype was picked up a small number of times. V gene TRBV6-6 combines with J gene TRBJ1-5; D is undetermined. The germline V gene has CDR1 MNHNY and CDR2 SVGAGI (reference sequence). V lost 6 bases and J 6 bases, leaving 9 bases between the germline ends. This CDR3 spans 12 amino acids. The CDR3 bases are TGTGCCAGCAGGGAAGACCGTCAGCCCCAGCATTTT. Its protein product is CASREDRQPQHF.

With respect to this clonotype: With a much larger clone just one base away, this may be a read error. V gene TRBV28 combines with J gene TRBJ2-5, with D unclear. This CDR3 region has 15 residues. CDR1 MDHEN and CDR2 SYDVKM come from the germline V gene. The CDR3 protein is CAGSLDPSSQETQYF. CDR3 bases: TGTGCCGGCAGTTTAGATCCATCGTCTCAAGAGACCCAGTACTTC. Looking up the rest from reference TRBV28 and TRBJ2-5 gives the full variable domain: DVKVTQSSRYLVKRTGEKVFLECVQDMDHENMFWYRQDPGLGLRLIYFSYDVKMKEKGDIPEGYSVSREKKERFSLILESASTNQTSMYLCAGSLDPSSQETQYFGPGTRLLVL.

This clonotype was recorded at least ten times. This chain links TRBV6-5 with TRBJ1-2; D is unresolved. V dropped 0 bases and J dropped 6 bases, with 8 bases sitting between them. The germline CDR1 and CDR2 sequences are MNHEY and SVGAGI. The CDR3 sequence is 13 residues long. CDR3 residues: CASSYSDNNGYTF. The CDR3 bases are TGTGCCAGCAGTTACTCCGACAATAATGGCTACACCTTC.

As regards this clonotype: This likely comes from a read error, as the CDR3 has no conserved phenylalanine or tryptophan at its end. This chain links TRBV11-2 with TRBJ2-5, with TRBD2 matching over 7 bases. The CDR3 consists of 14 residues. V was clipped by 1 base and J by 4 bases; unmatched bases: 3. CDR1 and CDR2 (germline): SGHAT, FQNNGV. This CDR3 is CASSLVGGGETQYL. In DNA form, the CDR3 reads TGTGCCAGCAGCTTAGTTGGCGGGGGAGAGACCCAGTACCTC.

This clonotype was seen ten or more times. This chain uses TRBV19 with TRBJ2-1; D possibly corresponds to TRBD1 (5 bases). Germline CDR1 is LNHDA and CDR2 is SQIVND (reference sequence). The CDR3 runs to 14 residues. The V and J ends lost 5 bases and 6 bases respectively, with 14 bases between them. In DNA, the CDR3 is TGTGCCAGTAGTTGGGGCGGACCGGGCAATGAGCAGTTCTTC. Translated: CASSWGGPGNEQFF. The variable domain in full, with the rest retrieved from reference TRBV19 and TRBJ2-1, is DGGITQSPKYLFRKEGQNVTLSCEQNLNHDAMYWYRQDPGQGLRLIYYSQIVNDFQKGDIAEGYSVSREKKESFPLTVTSAQKNPTAFYLCASSWGGPGNEQFFGPGTRLTVL.

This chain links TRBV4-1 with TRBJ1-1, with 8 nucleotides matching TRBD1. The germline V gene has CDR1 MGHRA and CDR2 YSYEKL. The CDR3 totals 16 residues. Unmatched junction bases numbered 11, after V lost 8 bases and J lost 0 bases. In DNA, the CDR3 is TGCGCCAGCGGACAGGGAACCCGTATGATGAACACTGAAGCTTTCTTT. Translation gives CASGQGTRMMNTEAFF.

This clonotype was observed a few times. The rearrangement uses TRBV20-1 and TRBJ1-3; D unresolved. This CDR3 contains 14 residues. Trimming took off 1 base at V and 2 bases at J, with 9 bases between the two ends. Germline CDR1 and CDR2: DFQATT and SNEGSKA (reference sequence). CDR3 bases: TGCAGTGCTAGAGGTTTGCCAGCTGGAAACACCATATATTTT. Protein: CSARGLPAGNTIYF.

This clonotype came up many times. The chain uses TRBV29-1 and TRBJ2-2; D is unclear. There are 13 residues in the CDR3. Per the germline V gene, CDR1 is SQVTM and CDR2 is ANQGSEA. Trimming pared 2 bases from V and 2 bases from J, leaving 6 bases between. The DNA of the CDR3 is TGCAGCGTTGAACTAATCAACACCGGGGAGCTGTTTTTT. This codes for CSVELINTGELFF.